This T cell receptor (beta chain) was documented in a study of blood T cell repertoires in COVID-19 (dated by TCRdb to the early 2020s). Regarding the research as a whole: Collaborator samples came from the United States, Italy and Spain and covered acute and convalescent phases of COVID-19. The repertoires were released in a freely available public database intended as a resource for research on the immune response to SARS-CoV-2. Nearly every sample came with metadata listing a de-identified subject ID, COVID-19 status, age in years and sex. Where HLA class I and class II types were available, the types were taken from metadata supplied by the sample provider, not from assay-based typing. The dataset comprised deeply sampled blood TCRbeta repertoires from subjects exposed to, actively infected with, or recovered from COVID-19. The prospective study material was composed of cDNA or gDNA derived from T cells, B-cell-depleted T cells, or PBMCs. The samples were drawn from the first 160 participants of the ongoing ImmuneRACE study and from over a thousand subjects provided by 6 global collaborators.

CDR1 and CDR2, per the germline V gene, are SGHTA and FQGNSA. V is trimmed back by 3 bases and J by 6 bases, and the junction contains 13 bases that no gene match accounts for. The cysteine opens and the phenylalanine closes a CDR3 of 16 amino acids. Only the CDR3 DNA stays, 48 bases, in frame from base 1. The research as a whole found: Clinical and demographic metadata were provided uncurated, with the amount varying by source and participant.

TCRbeta CDR3 regions were amplified from genomic DNA using the immunoSEQ Assay, a bias-controlled multiplex PCR. The authors' pipeline ran thus. The number of nucleated cells in each sample was estimated by amplification of reference gene primers within the assay. Sequence reads were collapsed and filtered to measure the absolute abundance of every unique TCRbeta CDR3 rearrangement. Productive Simpson clonality was computed per sample as the square root of Simpson's diversity index over productive rearrangements. The immuneACCESS repertoire file appears here via TCRdb, limited to in-frame rearrangements. These files lack a portion of the clones; in checked studies, under half of the deficit traces to unresolved V genes, and the cause of the others is not known. The DNA gave D and trimming, while V, J and clone size come from that table. The sample table records 200,000 or so clones; 89% of these occur just once. The leading ten clones occupy more than 5.5% of the sample.

In its sample, this clone was seen once. Its antigen is not yet known. Base-call qualities are not available, and no considerably larger clone is one nucleotide away. Another Seattle source contributed samples from volunteer blood donors who had recovered from COVID-19. Whole blood was collected in K2EDTA tubes by collaborating institutions according to the institutions' own protocols. For TCRbeta analysis, collaborators shipped samples in one of three forms: frozen whole blood, isolated PBMCs, or DNA extracted from either of those sample types. What was sequenced was peripheral blood. This TCR came from a man between 60 and 70 years old who had recovered from COVID-19. The rearrangement joined TRBV7-2 to TRBJ2-7, with 8 bases matching TRBD2. The base sequence is TGTGCCAGCAGCTTGACTGTTGGTAGCGGGATACCCGAGCAGTACTTC. The translation is CASSLTVGSGIPEQYF.